This TCR beta chain stems from a study of blood T cell repertoires in COVID-19. Study background: Acute-phase and convalescent COVID-19 samples originated in the United States, Italy and Spain. From T cells, B-cell-depleted T cells, or PBMCs came the material, which was cDNA or gDNA.

The method was immunoSEQ multiplex PCR; TCRdb's version includes in-frame clones alone and lacks a portion of them. Counted here are roughly 120,000 clones, 60% to 80% occurring once; the ten biggest clones make up about a sixth. CDR1 is SGHDN, CDR2 FVKESK, per germline. The CDR3 has 14 amino acids. The germline V and J ends were trimmed by 1 base and 6 bases, with 12 bases remaining between them. The J gene is TRBJ1-2, the V gene TRBV14; D may be TRBD1 (5 bases). Specimen: peripheral blood. This TCR came from a woman aged 80 or older with active or convalescent COVID-19. In nucleotides, the CDR3 is TGTGCCAGCAGCCAAGTTCCAGGGCAAGATGGCTACACCTTC. Residues: CASSQVPGQDGYTF.